What follows is one TCR beta chain and its context. This sample stems from a study of T cell changes during pregnancy in multiple sclerosis. Trimming took off 0 bases at V and 1 base at J, with 8 bases between the two ends. This CDR3 region has 15 residues. Germline CDR1 and CDR2: SGHDN and FVKESK. Measured with immunoSEQ multiplex PCR; TCRdb has only the in-frame clones, and not every one. The table lists almost 35,000 clones, more than 75% of them singletons. This receptor was obtained from a female donor in good health, enrolled as a control in a pregnancy study. The chain uses TRBV14 and TRBJ2-3; no firm D call. This specimen was peripheral blood, taken in the second trimester of pregnancy. The CDR3 nucleotides read TGTGCCAGCAGCCAAGAACTGAGCCGCACAGATACGCAGTATTTT. This sequence encodes CASSQELSRTDTQYF.